One sample yielded the 8 T cell receptor beta chains listed below, sequenced in a study of CXCR3-negative and CXCR3-positive naive CD8 T cells. General study findings and limits: TRB CDR3s of CXCR3-positive naive cells were more hydrophobic than those of CXCR3-negative naive cells.

The method, 5' RACE with UMI labels, was used to prepare the TRB cDNA libraries. TCRdb processed the 5' RACE reads again and assigns one entry to each CDR3 protein, with no DNA. Its listing shows roughly 110,000 distinct CDR3 sequences. These receptors are not linked to any known antigen. The source material was naive CXCR3+ CD8+ T cells from blood. Subset in this sample: CD45RO-CCR7+CD27+CD95- naive CD8+ T cells expressing CXCR3 (TNR3+). The receptors shown here come from a human donor in good health. Some clones in this sample may be carry-over from other donors' samples.

The rearrangement uses TRBV11-2 and TRBJ1-3. CDR1 is SGHAT, CDR2 FQNNGV, per germline. The CDR3 is 15 amino acids. CDR3 in amino acids: CASSQPGYTGNTIYF.

The chain carries TRBV29-1 and TRBJ2-2; the TCRdb D gene call, TRBD2, has no DNA to confirm it. This CDR3 has 16 residues. Germline lookup yields CDR1 SQVTM and CDR2 ANQGSEA. CDR3 amino acids: CSVEGTSGSGTAELFF.

V usage is TRBV7-9 and J usage is TRBJ2-1; TCRdb calls TRBD1, which cannot be checked without DNA. In germline, CDR1 is SEHNR, CDR2 FQNEAQ (reference sequence). This CDR3 is 13 amino acids long. The chain's CDR3 is CASSLGGRDQQFF.

The chain links TRBV4-3 to TRBJ1-5; the TRBD1 assignment by TCRdb is unverifiable without DNA. The CDR3 covers 17 residues. Per germline, CDR1 LGHNA and CDR2 YSLEER. CDR3: CASSQDRAGGGNQPQHF.

This chain uses TRBV7-9 with TRBJ2-3; TCRdb's D gene call, TRBD2, goes unchecked for lack of DNA. The CDR3 totals 15 residues. Germline loops: CDR1 SEHNR, CDR2 FQNEAQ (reference sequence). This CDR3 is CASSSRDSKADTQYF.

V usage is TRBV29-1 and J usage is TRBJ1-2. Per the germline V gene, CDR1 is SQVTM and CDR2 is ANQGSEA. CDR3 length: 14 amino acids. This CDR3 is CSVEGPSAAGGYTF.

This chain joins TRBV20-1 and TRBJ2-1; with no DNA, the TCRdb D assignment of TRBD2 cannot be verified. Per germline, CDR1 DFQATT and CDR2 SNEGSKA (reference sequence). CDR3 size: 17 residues. CDR3 in amino acids: CSARDLWLAGEGNEQFF.

This chain uses TRBV6-6 with TRBJ2-4. The CDR3 is 13 amino acids. CDR1 MNHNY and CDR2 SVGAGI come from the germline V gene (reference sequence). CDR3 sequence: CASSLLAKNIQYF.